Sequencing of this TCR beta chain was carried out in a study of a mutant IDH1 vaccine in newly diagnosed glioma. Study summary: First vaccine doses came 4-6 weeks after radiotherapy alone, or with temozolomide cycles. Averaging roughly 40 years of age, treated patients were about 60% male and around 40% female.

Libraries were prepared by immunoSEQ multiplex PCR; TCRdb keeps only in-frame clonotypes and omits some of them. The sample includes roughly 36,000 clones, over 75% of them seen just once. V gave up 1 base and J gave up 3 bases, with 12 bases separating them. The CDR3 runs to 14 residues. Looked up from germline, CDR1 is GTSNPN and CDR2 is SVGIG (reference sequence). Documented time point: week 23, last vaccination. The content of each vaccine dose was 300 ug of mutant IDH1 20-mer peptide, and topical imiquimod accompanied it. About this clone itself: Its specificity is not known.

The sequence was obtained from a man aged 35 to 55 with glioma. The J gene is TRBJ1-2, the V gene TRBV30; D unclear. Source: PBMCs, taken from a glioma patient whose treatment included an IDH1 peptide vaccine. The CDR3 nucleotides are TGTGCCTGGAGTGGGGGAGGAATCGACTATGGCTACACCTTC. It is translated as CAWSGGGIDYGYTF.